This is a list of T cell receptor beta chains from one sample in a study of shared clonotypes between healthy human individuals. Profiled with immunoSEQ multiplex PCR; TCRdb holds only in-frame clones, not every one. The sample consists of under 2.5 million clones, just under 95% of them appearing once. Sequencing was performed on naive CD4+ T cells from PBMCs. The receptor source for this set is a man aged 18 to 29 in good health. Some clones in this sample may be carry-over from other donors' samples. The CDR3 runs from the conserved cysteine through the conserved F or W. The order of the fields is J gene, V gene, CDR3 protein.

TRBJ1-2,TRBV9,CASSGLGAHGGYTF
TRBJ2-3,TRBV14,CASSPYAGRTDTQYF
TRBJ1-2,TRBV4-1,CASSQMAGIPNYGYTF
TRBJ1-5,TRBV7-6,CASSLRQLFNQPQHF
TRBJ2-3,TRBV10-3,CAIGRTDTQYF
TRBJ2-1,TRBV19,CASSPPTWGPSYNEQFF
TRBJ1-5,TRBV6-5,CASRLDRFSNQPQHF
TRBJ2-1,TRBV28,CASSPLAGLDNEQFF
TRBJ1-2,TRBV28,CASSPTGGYGYTF
TRBJ1-1,TRBV19,CASRSEIRITEAFF
TRBJ1-1,TRBV28,CASSPPRQWTNTEAFF